The 9 T cell receptor beta chains below were found in one sample sequenced in a study of cytomegalovirus exposure and HLA in healthy donors. PCR employed 60 Vbeta and 13 Jbeta primers. Only in-frame clones appear in the TCRdb table, and some are missing; sequencing was by immunoSEQ multiplex PCR. The table includes some 140,000 clones, 79% detected once. Source material: PBMCs. The receptors shown here come from a man younger than 30 in good health and CMV-seronegative.

The rearrangement uses TRBV4-2 and TRBJ1-6; TRBD1 is a possible D gene (6 bases). Germline loops: CDR1 LGHNA, CDR2 YNFKEQ. The CDR3 is 16 amino acids. Trimming took off 4 bases at V and 4 bases at J, with 14 bases between the two ends. In DNA form, the CDR3 reads TGTGCCAGCAGCCCACGGACAGAGGAATATAATTCACCCCTCCACTTT. This codes for CASSPRTEEYNSPLHF.

The rearrangement uses TRBV5-1 and TRBJ2-1, with D perhaps matching TRBD2 (6 bases). CDR1 SGHRS and CDR2 YFSETQ come from the germline V gene. CDR3 length: 14 residues. V was pared by 6 bases and J by 4 bases, with 14 bases between. The DNA of the CDR3 is TGCGCCAGCACCCCGGCGGGGCCTTACAATGAGCAGTTCTTC. Translating gives CASTPAGPYNEQFF.

The V call is TRBV18, the J call TRBJ1-1; 7 nucleotides agree with TRBD1. In germline, CDR1 is KGHSH, CDR2 LQKENI. The CDR3 totals 15 residues. The V and J ends lost 2 bases and 4 bases, in that order; junction bases with no gene match: 7. The CDR3 nucleotides read TGTGCCAGCTCACCATACAGGGGAGGAAGCACTGAAGCTTTCTTT. Protein product: CASSPYRGGSTEAFF.

This rearrangement joins TRBV6-5 to TRBJ2-2, with a tentative D call TRBD2 (5 bases). Per germline, CDR1 MNHEY and CDR2 SVGAGI. Trimming took 4 bases from V and 4 from J, leaving 10 bases between them. The CDR3 totals 14 residues. The CDR3 loop reads CASSLGGFTGELFF. The CDR3 DNA follows: TGTGCCAGCAGTTTAGGCGGGTTCACCGGGGAGCTGTTTTTT.

The chain links TRBV27 to TRBJ2-1; tentative D call: TRBD1 (6 bases). CDR1 and CDR2 from the germline V gene are MNHEY and SMNVEV (reference sequence). Trimming removed 3 bases from V and 5 bases from J, with 11 bases in between. The CDR3 extends over 14 amino acids. CDR3 bases: TGTGCCAGCAGTTTGACAGGAGCCCACAATGAGCAGTTCTTC. This codes for CASSLTGAHNEQFF.

The rearrangement links TRBV19 to TRBJ1-3, with TRBD1 identical over 7 bases. CDR3 length: 15 residues. Germline CDR1 LNHDA, CDR2 SQIVND (reference sequence). J was trimmed by 2 bases and V by 3 bases; bases with no gene match: 4. The CDR3 DNA is TGTGCCAGTAGTATCTACAGGGGCCCTGGAAACACCATATATTTT. Translating gives CASSIYRGPGNTIYF.

The chain links TRBV7-9 to TRBJ2-6; the D gene is possibly TRBD1 (6 bases). Germline V CDR1 and CDR2: SEHNR, FQNEAQ (reference sequence). CDR3 size: 15 residues. V gave up 4 bases and J gave up 4 bases, with 11 bases separating them. The CDR3 is CASSSTGYGANVLTF. CDR3 in DNA: TGTGCCAGCAGCTCAACAGGGTACGGGGCCAACGTCCTGACTTTC.

The rearrangement uses TRBV30 and TRBJ1-2; tentative D call: TRBD1 (6 bases). Germline V gene data show CDR1 as GTSNPN and CDR2 as SVGIG (reference sequence). This CDR3 has 15 amino acids. The V end was cut by 1 base, the J end by 3 bases, with 15 bases between. The DNA of the CDR3 is TGTGCCTGGAGTGCCCCAGGGGTGACAGACTATGGCTACACCTTC. This translates into CAWSAPGVTDYGYTF. Full variable domain (outside the CDR3, taken from reference TRBV30 and TRBJ1-2): SQTIHQWPATLVQPVGSPLSLECTVEGTSNPNLYWYRQAAGRGLQLLFYSVGIGQISSEVPQNLSASRPQDRQFILSSKKLLLSDSGFYLCAWSAPGVTDYGYTFGSGTRLTVV.

CDR3: CASSFGLWRGAPNEQYF. The DNA for the CDR3 is TGTGCCAGCAGTTTTGGGTTGTGGCGGGGGGCGCCGAACGAGCAGTACTTC. The genes are TRBV28 and TRBJ2-7, with 8 bases aligning to TRBD2. This CDR3 comprises 17 residues. CDR1 and CDR2 from the germline V gene are MDHEN and SYDVKM. Unmatched junction bases numbered 15, after V lost 3 bases and J lost 5 bases.